Shown below are 32 T cell receptor beta chains from a single sample sequenced in a study of metastatic and nonmetastatic thyroid tumors. Patients underwent thyroid surgery, and none had received any treatment before it. TCRdb reanalyzed the PCR reads with MiXCR. Among around 30,000 clones listed, roughly a fifth were seen once. Sequencing input: blood. These receptors were taken from a female donor with papillary thyroid cancer or a benign thyroid nodule (not recorded which). Some clones in this sample may be carry-over from other donors' samples.

This clone was recorded many times. The genes are TRBV19 and TRBJ1-5, with D perhaps matching TRBD1 (5 bases). With 7 bases removed from V and 8 bases from J, the gap between germline ends came to 18 bases. There are 14 residues in the CDR3. CDR1 and CDR2 from the germline V gene are LNHDA and SQIVND (reference sequence). In DNA form, the CDR3 reads TGTGCCAGTACCACCGGCGAGACAGATAAGCCCCAGCATTTT. This sequence encodes CASTTGETDKPQHF.

The chain joins TRBV6-1 to TRBJ2-7, with 7 positions matching TRBD1. CDR1 and CDR2 from the germline V gene are MNHNS and SASEGT. The CDR3 spans 12 residues. Trimming took 9 bases from V and 3 from J; bases not matched to a gene: 5. The CDR3 bases are TGTGCCAGTGGGACAGACTACTACGAGCAGTACTTC. It yields the protein CASGTDYYEQYF.

The sample holds many counts of this clone. V and J are TRBV4-1 and TRBJ2-5, with 12 bases lining up with TRBD2. J lost 1 base, V lost 4 bases, and 4 bases had no gene match. The CDR3 runs to 16 residues. Germline assignment: CDR1 MGHRA and CDR2 YSYEKL. CDR3 sequence: CASSPPGLAGQETQYF. CDR3 sequence (DNA): TGCGCCAGCAGCCCCCCGGGACTAGCGGGCCAAGAGACCCAGTACTTC.

The chain uses TRBV10-1 and TRBJ2-1, with 11 bases aligning to TRBD2. There are 15 residues in the CDR3. Per germline, CDR1 WNHNN and CDR2 SYGVQD (reference sequence). J lost 6 bases, V lost 5 bases, and 6 bases had no gene match. CDR3 amino acids: CASSRGTSGVNEQFF. Written as DNA, the CDR3 is TGCGCCAGCAGTCGGGGGACTAGCGGAGTCAATGAGCAGTTCTTC.

This clone was found a few times. The chain combines TRBV20-1 with TRBJ2-7; possibly TRBD1 for D (6 bases). In germline, CDR1 is DFQATT, CDR2 SNEGSKA (reference sequence). The V gene lost 2 bases and the J gene lost 7 bases, with 18 bases spanning the gap. The CDR3 consists of 14 residues. CDR3 in DNA: TGCAGTGCTAGATCCGGGACATACGGAATAGAGCAGTACTTC. It is translated as CSARSGTYGIEQYF.

This clone is termed medium-sized. The CDR3 DNA is TGTGCCAGTGGACCAGCAGACGTCTCGGTGAATGGCTACACCTTC. Protein sequence: CASGPADVSVNGYTF. The rearrangement uses TRBV5-5 and TRBJ1-2; D unresolved. The CDR3 covers 15 residues. The germline CDR1 and CDR2 sequences are SGHKS and YYEKEE (reference sequence). V lost 8 bases and J 6 bases, leaving 23 bases between the germline ends. The whole variable domain, remainder taken from reference TRBV5-5 and TRBJ1-2, is DAGVTQSPTHLIKTRGQQVTLRCSPISGHKSVSWYQQVLGQGPQFIFQYYEKEERGRGNFPDRFSARQFPNYSSELNVNALLLGDSALYLCASGPADVSVNGYTFGSGTRLTVV.

This clone was observed at least ten times. The V and J genes are TRBV5-1 and TRBJ1-2; D gene unclear. Germline-derived CDR1 and CDR2 are SGHRS and YFSETQ. CDR3 length: 14 amino acids. V was shortened by 3 bases and J by 4 bases, with 13 bases between the two germline ends. Written as DNA, the CDR3 is TGCGCCAGCAGCTCAATGACACAGACCTATGGCTACACCTTC. It codes for CASSSMTQTYGYTF. The full variable domain, its missing parts supplied by reference TRBV5-1 and TRBJ1-2, is KAGVTQTPRYLIKTRGQQVTLSCSPISGHRSVSWYQQTPGQGLQFLFEYFSETQRNKGNFPGRFSGRQFSNSRSEMNVSTLELGDSALYLCASSSMTQTYGYTFGSGTRLTVV.

V and J are TRBV6-2 or TRBV6-3 and TRBJ2-7, with TRBD2 matching 11 bases. The germline CDR1 and CDR2 sequences are MNHEY and SVGEGT. This CDR3 contains 16 residues. Trimming took 4 bases from V and 5 from J; bases not matched to a gene: 10. CDR3 region: CASSSNRLAGIHEQYF. The DNA of the CDR3 is TGTGCCAGCAGTTCCAATAGACTAGCGGGAATCCACGAGCAGTACTTC.

The rearrangement links TRBV5-6 to TRBJ1-6; unclear D gene. Germline V CDR1 and CDR2: SGHDT, YYEEEE. The V end lost 2 bases, the J end lost 8 bases, and 17 bases lay between the germline ends. This CDR3 has 16 amino acids. The CDR3, as DNA: TGTGCCAGCAGCTTTCGAGGTGCCTCCAGGCATTCACCCCTCCACTTT. Protein: CASSFRGASRHSPLHF.

This clone occurred many times. V and J are TRBV5-1 and TRBJ1-1; 7 nucleotides agree with TRBD1. V was clipped by 1 base and J by 4 bases; unmatched bases: 19. The CDR3 loop spans 19 amino acids. Per the germline V gene, CDR1 is SGHRS and CDR2 is YFSETQ. The CDR3 reads CASSLWSPGQRTAGTEAFF. The CDR3 DNA is TGCGCCAGCAGCTTGTGGTCCCCGGGACAGCGCACCGCAGGCACTGAAGCTTTCTTT.

The chain links TRBV28 to TRBJ1-1, with 7 bases identical to TRBD1. The CDR3 covers 20 residues. In germline, CDR1 is MDHEN, CDR2 SYDVKM. V dropped 2 bases and J dropped 0; count of bases not matched to a gene: 18. The CDR3 spells CASSLSPAWDSYYMNTEAFF. The CDR3, as DNA: TGTGCCAGCAGTTTAAGCCCTGCGTGGGACAGTTATTATATGAACACTGAAGCTTTCTTT.

This clone was seen a few times. V and J are TRBV6-1 and TRBJ1-6, with unresolved D. CDR1 and CDR2 from the germline V gene are MNHNS and SASEGT. This CDR3 contains 14 residues. The V gene lost 3 bases and the J gene lost 7 bases, with 10 bases spanning the gap. This CDR3 is CASSDTIENSPLHF. The CDR3 DNA follows: TGTGCCAGCAGTGACACTATAGAGAATTCACCCCTCCACTTT.

This clone has at least ten counts. This chain links TRBV12-3 or TRBV12-4 with TRBJ1-2; D is unclear. The CDR3 contains 13 residues. V lost 3 bases and J lost 6, with 11 bases in between. As DNA, the CDR3 is TGTGCCAGCAGTTTTGGACGGAGCAATGGCTACACCTTC. Its protein product is CASSFGRSNGYTF.

This clone was seen once. The J gene is TRBJ2-1, the V gene TRBV20-1; 11 positions match TRBD2. V lost 5 bases, J lost 3 bases, and 6 bases stayed unmatched. Germline CDR1 reads DFQATT; CDR2 reads SNEGSKA (reference sequence). This CDR3 region has 15 residues. CDR3 loop: CSAWVTSGGYNEQFF. The CDR3 DNA is TGCAGTGCTTGGGTAACTAGCGGGGGCTACAATGAGCAGTTCTTC.

This clone was seen ten or more times. The chain is built from TRBV10-2 and TRBJ1-2; TRBD1 might be the D (6 bases). Germline assignment: CDR1 WSHSY and CDR2 SAAADI. V was clipped by 2 bases and J by 3 bases, with 13 bases between them. The CDR3 is 15 residues long. The CDR3 reads CASSEMSGAYYGYTF. The CDR3 DNA sequence: TGCGCCAGCAGTGAGATGTCAGGGGCATACTATGGCTACACCTTC.

This chain joins TRBV7-8 and TRBJ1-1; TRBD1 matches 7 bases. The CDR3 is made up of 15 amino acids. The V and J ends lost 5 bases and 10 bases, in that order; junction bases with no gene match: 16. CDR1 is SGHVS, CDR2 FQNEAQ, per germline. CDR3 nucleotides: TGTGCCAGCAGCCTACTTAAGGGACAGTCAATGCGAGCTTTCTTT. Translation: CASSLLKGQSMRAFF.

The chain uses TRBV20-1 and TRBJ2-2, with TRBD1 matching over 8 bases. Losses at the gene ends were 4 bases for V and 1 base for J; bases not matched to a gene: 2. Germline V gene sequence: CDR1 DFQATT, CDR2 SNEGSKA (reference sequence). CDR3 length: 14 residues. CDR3 DNA sequence: TGCAGTGCTAAAGACAGGGGGAACACCGGGGAGCTGTTTTTT. This sequence encodes CSAKDRGNTGELFF.

The V call is TRBV24-1, the J call TRBJ2-7, with 8 bases aligning to TRBD1. Germline CDR1 KGHDR, CDR2 SFDVKD. V lost 3 bases to trimming and J lost 4 bases; unmatched junction nucleotides: 13. This CDR3 comprises 17 residues. The CDR3: CATSDKTGAARGYEQYF. CDR3 nucleotide sequence: TGTGCCACCAGTGATAAGACAGGGGCCGCGAGGGGGTACGAGCAGTACTTC.

Ten or more counts support this clone. J is TRBJ2-5 and V is TRBV7-3; 9 nucleotides agree with TRBD1. CDR1 is SGHTA and CDR2 is FQGTGA in the germline V gene. J lost 4 bases, V lost 5 bases, and 11 bases had no gene match. The CDR3 covers 16 residues. The CDR3 DNA reads as TGTGCCAGCAGCCTATACTCACAGGGGGCAGGAGAGACCCAGTACTTC. This translates into CASSLYSQGAGETQYF. The variable domain in full, with the rest retrieved from reference TRBV7-3 and TRBJ2-5, is GAGVSQTPSNKVTEKGKYVELRCDPISGHTALYWYRQSLGQGPEFLIYFQGTGAADDSGLPNDRFFAVRPEGSVSTLKIQRTERGDSAVYLCASSLYSQGAGETQYFGPGTRLLVL.

This clone was observed a few times. The J gene is TRBJ2-7, the V gene TRBV28; weak D call: TRBD1 (6 bases). There are 16 residues in the CDR3. Per germline, CDR1 MDHEN and CDR2 SYDVKM. Between the trimmed V and J ends, which lost 3 bases and 2 bases, there was a span of 17 bases. The CDR3 sequence is CASSFGKGEGAYEQYF. Here the CDR3 DNA reads TGTGCCAGCAGTTTCGGGAAGGGGGAAGGAGCCTACGAGCAGTACTTC.

V is TRBV20-1 and J is TRBJ2-3, with a tentative D call TRBD1 (5 bases). The CDR3 has 14 amino acids. Germline V gene sequence: CDR1 DFQATT, CDR2 SNEGSKA (reference sequence). Trimming shortened V by 3 bases and J by 0 bases, and 10 bases separated the two germline ends. The CDR3 is CSARGPSSTDTQYF. CDR3 nucleotide sequence: TGCAGTGCTAGGGGGCCGTCTAGCACAGATACGCAGTATTTT.

In this sample, this clone turned up many times. DNA of the CDR3: TGTGCCAGCAGCGGCACCACGCAGGGTCAAAAGCAGTTCTTC. Translating gives CASSGTTQGQKQFF. The V and J genes are TRBV9 and TRBJ2-1, with D possibly TRBD1 on 5 matching bases. The CDR3 sequence is 14 residues long. V was trimmed by 3 bases and J by 11 bases, leaving 18 bases between them. Germline V lookup: CDR1 SGDLS, CDR2 YYNGEE. Looking up the rest from reference TRBV9 and TRBJ2-1 gives the full variable domain: DSGVTQTPKHLITATGQRVTLRCSPRSGDLSVYWYQQSLDQGLQFLIQYYNGEERAKGNILERFSAQQFPDLHSELNLSSLELGDSALYFCASSGTTQGQKQFFGPGTRLTVL.

This clone was picked up many times. This rearrangement joins TRBV7-9 to TRBJ1-2, with TRBD1 as a possible D gene (5 bases). CDR3 length equals 14 residues. Trimming shortened V by 5 bases and J by 7 bases, and 17 bases separated the two germline ends. Looked up from germline, CDR1 is SEHNR and CDR2 is FQNEAQ (reference sequence). The CDR3 is CASSTSGASGGYTF. The CDR3 region has the DNA TGTGCCAGCAGCACCTCCGGGGCCTCGGGTGGCTACACCTTC.

This sequence joins TRBV27 and TRBJ2-6; D call uncertain. V gave up 9 bases and J gave up 4 bases, with 10 bases separating them. Germline V CDR1 and CDR2: MNHEY, SMNVEV (reference sequence). The CDR3 consists of 13 residues. The CDR3 sequence: CASSGDGANVLTF. The DNA for the CDR3 is TGTGCCAGTTCCGGTGACGGGGCCAACGTCCTGACTTTC.

This clone was detected ten times or more. V usage is TRBV6-1 and J usage is TRBJ2-7; 8 positions match TRBD2. Per germline, CDR1 MNHNS and CDR2 SASEGT. Losses at the gene ends were 5 bases for V and 8 bases for J; bases not matched to a gene: 5. The length of the CDR3 is 12 residues. The chain's CDR3 is CASSLTGGQQYF. The DNA for the CDR3 is TGTGCCAGCAGTCTGACGGGAGGGCAGCAGTACTTC.

This clone was observed a few times. This chain links TRBV27 with TRBJ2-7, with 8 bases fitting TRBD2. CDR3 length: 16 residues. Germline values: CDR1 MNHEY, CDR2 SMNVEV (reference sequence). Trimming at V came to 6 bases and at J to 5 bases, leaving 15 bases not matched to a gene. The CDR3: CASSPNAGTSGNEQYF. CDR3 bases: TGTGCCAGCAGCCCAAACGCTGGGACTAGTGGGAACGAGCAGTACTTC.

This chain uses TRBV6-1 with TRBJ2-7; D remains unclear. The CDR3 spans 12 residues. V shed 7 bases and J shed 3 bases, with 10 bases lying between them. CDR1 MNHNS and CDR2 SASEGT come from the germline V gene. CDR3 in DNA: TGTGCCAGCATGAGAATCGGCTACGAGCAGTACTTC. Translation: CASMRIGYEQYF.

V usage is TRBV20-1 and J usage is TRBJ2-3; D is undetermined. V dropped 1 base and J dropped 2 bases, with 16 bases sitting between them. The V gene's germline CDR1 is DFQATT and CDR2 SNEGSKA (reference sequence). CDR3 size: 16 residues. The CDR3, as DNA: TGCAGTGCTAGAGCGTCCTTCGCGGACCTCACAGATACGCAGTATTTT. Residues: CSARASFADLTDTQYF.

By frequency in the sample, this clone is medium-sized. The genes are TRBV2 and TRBJ2-3; 10 nucleotides align to TRBD2. V dropped 4 bases and J dropped 7; count of bases not matched to a gene: 11. This CDR3 comprises 16 residues. Germline loops: CDR1 SNHLY, CDR2 FYNNEI. Here the CDR3 DNA reads TGTGCCAGCAGTGCCCAGGTAGCGGGGGGATTAAATACGCAGTATTTT. Translated, it gives CASSAQVAGGLNTQYF.

The chain carries TRBV6-1 and TRBJ2-1, with D uncertain. Trimming took off 6 bases at V and 12 bases at J, with 18 bases between the two ends. CDR3 size: 13 residues. Germline assignment: CDR1 MNHNS and CDR2 SASEGT. The CDR3 nucleotides are TGTGCCAGCAGACCCAAGGGATTTTCGGGGCAGTTCTTC. This translates into CASRPKGFSGQFF.

The chain uses TRBV28 and TRBJ2-2; 10 bases are shared with TRBD2. Germline values: CDR1 MDHEN, CDR2 SYDVKM. The length of the CDR3 is 16 residues. Trimming cost V 4 bases and J 4 bases; bases outside gene matches: 6. The CDR3 loop is CASSSPGLAITGELFF. CDR3 sequence (DNA): TGTGCCAGCAGTTCTCCGGGACTAGCGATCACCGGGGAGCTGTTTTTT. The complete variable domain, with remaining parts taken from reference TRBV28 and TRBJ2-2, reads DVKVTQSSRYLVKRTGEKVFLECVQDMDHENMFWYRQDPGLGLRLIYFSYDVKMKEKGDIPEGYSVSREKKERFSLILESASTNQTSMYLCASSSPGLAITGELFFGEGSRLTVL.

This clone was counted at least ten times. The V gene is TRBV5-6, the J gene TRBJ1-2, with no clear D. The CDR3 is 13 residues long. Germline V gene data show CDR1 as SGHDT and CDR2 as YYEEEE. V lost 0 bases, J lost 7 bases, and 10 bases lay in between. CDR3 residues: CASSLGPRGGYTF. In DNA, the CDR3 is TGTGCCAGCAGCTTGGGCCCACGGGGTGGCTACACCTTC.